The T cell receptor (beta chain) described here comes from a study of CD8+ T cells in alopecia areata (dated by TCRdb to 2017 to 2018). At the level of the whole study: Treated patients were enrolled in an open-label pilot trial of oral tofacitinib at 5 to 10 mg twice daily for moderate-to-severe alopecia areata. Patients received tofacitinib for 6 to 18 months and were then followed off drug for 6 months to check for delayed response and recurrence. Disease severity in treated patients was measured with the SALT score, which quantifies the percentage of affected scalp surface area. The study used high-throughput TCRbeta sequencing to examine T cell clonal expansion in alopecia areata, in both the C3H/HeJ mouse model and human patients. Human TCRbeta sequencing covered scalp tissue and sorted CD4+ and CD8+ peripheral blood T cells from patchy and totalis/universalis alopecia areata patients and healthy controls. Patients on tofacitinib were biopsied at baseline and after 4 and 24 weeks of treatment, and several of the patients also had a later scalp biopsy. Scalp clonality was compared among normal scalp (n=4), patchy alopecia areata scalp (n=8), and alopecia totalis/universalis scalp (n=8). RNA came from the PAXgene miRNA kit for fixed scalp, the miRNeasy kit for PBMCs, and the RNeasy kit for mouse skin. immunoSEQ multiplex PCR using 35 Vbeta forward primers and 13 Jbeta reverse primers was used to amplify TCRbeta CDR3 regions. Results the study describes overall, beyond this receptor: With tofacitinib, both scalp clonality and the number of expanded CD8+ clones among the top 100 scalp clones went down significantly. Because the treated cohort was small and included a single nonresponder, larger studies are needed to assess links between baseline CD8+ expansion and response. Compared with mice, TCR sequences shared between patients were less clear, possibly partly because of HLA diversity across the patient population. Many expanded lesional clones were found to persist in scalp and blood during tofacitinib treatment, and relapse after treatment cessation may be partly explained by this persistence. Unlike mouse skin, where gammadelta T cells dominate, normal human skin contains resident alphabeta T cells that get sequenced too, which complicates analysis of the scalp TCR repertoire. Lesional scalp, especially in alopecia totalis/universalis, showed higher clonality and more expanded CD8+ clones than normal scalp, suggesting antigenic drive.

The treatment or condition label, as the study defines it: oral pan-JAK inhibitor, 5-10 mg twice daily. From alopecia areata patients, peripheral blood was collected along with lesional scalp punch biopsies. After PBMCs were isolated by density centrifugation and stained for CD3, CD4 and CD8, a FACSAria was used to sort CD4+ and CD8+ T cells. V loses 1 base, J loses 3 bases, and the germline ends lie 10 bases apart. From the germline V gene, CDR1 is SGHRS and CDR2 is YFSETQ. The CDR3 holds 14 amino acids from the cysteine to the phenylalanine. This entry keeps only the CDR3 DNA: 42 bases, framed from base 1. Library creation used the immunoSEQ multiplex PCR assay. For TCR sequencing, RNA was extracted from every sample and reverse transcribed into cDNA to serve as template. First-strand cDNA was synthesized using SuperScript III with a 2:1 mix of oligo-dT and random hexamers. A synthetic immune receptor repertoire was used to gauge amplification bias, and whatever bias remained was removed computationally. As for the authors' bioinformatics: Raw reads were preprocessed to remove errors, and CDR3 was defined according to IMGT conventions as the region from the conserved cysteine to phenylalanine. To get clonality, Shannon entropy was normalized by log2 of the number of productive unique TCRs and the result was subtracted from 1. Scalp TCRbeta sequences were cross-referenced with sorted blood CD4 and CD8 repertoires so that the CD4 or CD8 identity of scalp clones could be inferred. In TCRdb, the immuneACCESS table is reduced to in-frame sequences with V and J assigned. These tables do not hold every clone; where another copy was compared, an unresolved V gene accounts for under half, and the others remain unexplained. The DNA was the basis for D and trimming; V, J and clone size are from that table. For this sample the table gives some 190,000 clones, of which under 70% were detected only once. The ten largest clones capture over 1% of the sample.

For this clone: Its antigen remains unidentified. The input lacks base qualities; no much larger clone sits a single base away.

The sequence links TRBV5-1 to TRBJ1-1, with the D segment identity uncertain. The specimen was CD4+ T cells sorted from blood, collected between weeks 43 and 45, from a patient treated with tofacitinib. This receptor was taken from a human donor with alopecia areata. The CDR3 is CASSLTELDTEAFF. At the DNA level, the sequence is TGCGCCAGCAGCTTGACAGAGTTGGACACTGAAGCTTTCTTT. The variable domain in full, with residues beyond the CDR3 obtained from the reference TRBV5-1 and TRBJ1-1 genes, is KAGVTQTPRYLIKTRGQQVTLSCSPISGHRSVSWYQQTPGQGLQFLFEYFSETQRNKGNFPGRFSGRQFSNSRSEMNVSTLELGDSALYLCASSLTELDTEAFFGQGTRLTVV.